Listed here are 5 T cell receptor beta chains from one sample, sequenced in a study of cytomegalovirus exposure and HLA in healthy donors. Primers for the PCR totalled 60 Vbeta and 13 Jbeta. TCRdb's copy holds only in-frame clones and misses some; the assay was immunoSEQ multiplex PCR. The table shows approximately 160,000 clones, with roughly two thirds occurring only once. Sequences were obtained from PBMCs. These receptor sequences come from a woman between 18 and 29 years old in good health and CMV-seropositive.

The CDR3 protein is CASSLIRGRYTEAFF. CDR3 coding DNA: TGTGCCAGCAGCTTGATCAGGGGGAGGTACACTGAAGCTTTCTTT. The chain has TRBV5-6 and TRBJ1-1, with 7 bases lining up with TRBD1. J lost 3 bases, V lost 1 base, and 6 bases had no gene match. From germline, CDR1 is SGHDT and CDR2 YYEEEE. CDR3 size: 15 residues.

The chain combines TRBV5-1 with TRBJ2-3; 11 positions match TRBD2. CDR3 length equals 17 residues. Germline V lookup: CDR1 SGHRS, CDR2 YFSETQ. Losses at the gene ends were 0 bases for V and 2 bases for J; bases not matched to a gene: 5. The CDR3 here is CASSLGLAGSPTDTQYF. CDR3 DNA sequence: TGCGCCAGCAGCTTGGGACTAGCGGGAAGCCCCACAGATACGCAGTATTTT. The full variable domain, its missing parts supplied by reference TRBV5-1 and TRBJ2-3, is KAGVTQTPRYLIKTRGQQVTLSCSPISGHRSVSWYQQTPGQGLQFLFEYFSETQRNKGNFPGRFSGRQFSNSRSEMNVSTLELGDSALYLCASSLGLAGSPTDTQYFGPGTRLTVL.

Here the CDR3 DNA reads TGCGCCAGCAGCTGGGGAGGGGGAATCACCTACGAGCAGTACTTC. Amino acid sequence: CASSWGGGITYEQYF. This chain connects TRBV5-1 to TRBJ2-7; maybe TRBD2 (7 bases). The CDR3 consists of 15 residues. The germline CDR1 and CDR2 sequences are SGHRS and YFSETQ. V lost 3 bases and J 2 bases, leaving 15 bases between the germline ends.

The CDR3 reads CASSPGQGLTNEKLFF. Here the CDR3 DNA reads TGTGCCAGCAGCCCCGGACAGGGGCTAACTAATGAAAAACTGTTTTTT. The chain combines TRBV5-8 with TRBJ1-4, with 9 positions matching TRBD1. CDR3 length equals 16 residues. Germline CDR1 and CDR2: SGHTS and YDEGEE. V lost 4 bases, J lost 1 base, and 5 bases stayed unmatched.

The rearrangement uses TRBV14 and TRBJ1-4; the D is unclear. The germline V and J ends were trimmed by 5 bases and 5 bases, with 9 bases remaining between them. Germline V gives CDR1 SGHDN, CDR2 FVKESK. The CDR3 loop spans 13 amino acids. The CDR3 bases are TGTGCCAGCAGCGGAGGTTTGAATGAAAAACTGTTTTTT. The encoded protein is CASSGGLNEKLFF. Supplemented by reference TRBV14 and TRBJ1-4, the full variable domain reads EAGVTQFPSHSVIEKGQTVTLRCDPISGHDNLYWYRRVMGKEIKFLLHFVKESKQDESGMPNNRFLAERTGGTYSTLKVQPAELEDSGVYFCASSGGLNEKLFFGSGTQLSVL.